This TCR beta chain was identified during a study of blood T cell repertoires in COVID-19. In this sample, this clone is medium-sized. Across about two dozen US areas, participants ranged in age from 18 to 89 years. Each participant's cohort was designated according to participant-reported clinical history. The authors' processing: Scientists estimated how many nucleated cells there were by amplifying reference gene primers. Generated by immunoSEQ multiplex PCR, the TCRdb table keeps only in-frame clones and is missing some. The DNA was the basis for D and trimming; V, J and clone size are from that table. Of roughly 58,000 clones listed, around 66% are singletons. The sequence derives from a woman aged 55-75 years who had been exposed to COVID-19. The sample consisted of PBMCs or T cells enriched from blood (not recorded which).

The CDR3, as DNA: TGTGCCAGCAGCCCGGGACTAGCACCTAACAATGAGCAGTTCTTC. Translation: CASSPGLAPNNEQFF. The V call is TRBV9, the J call TRBJ2-1; 9 bases are shared with TRBD2. Germline CDR1 and CDR2: SGDLS and YYNGEE. Trimming removed 4 bases from V and 5 bases from J; junction bases left unmatched: 7. The CDR3 has 15 residues.